This entry features one T cell receptor beta chain sequence. This sample was included in a study of T cell changes during pregnancy in multiple sclerosis. TCRdb's copy holds only in-frame clones and misses some; the assay was immunoSEQ multiplex PCR. The data hold approximately 94,000 clones, with approximately 90% observed a single time. The V gene lost 7 bases and the J gene lost 3 bases, with 18 bases spanning the gap. Germline V gene data show CDR1 as GTSNPN and CDR2 as SVGIG (reference sequence). The CDR3 is made up of 14 amino acids. This TCR was sampled from a female donor with multiple sclerosis, enrolled in a pregnancy study. The chain recombines TRBV30 with TRBJ1-1; no clear D gene. Specimen: peripheral blood, collected after pregnancy. CDR3 sequence: CASYPGPVDTEAFF. DNA of the CDR3: TGTGCCTCGTATCCGGGTCCGGTGGACACTGAAGCTTTCTTT. Full variable domain (outside the CDR3, taken from reference TRBV30 and TRBJ1-1): SQTIHQWPATLVQPVGSPLSLECTVEGTSNPNLYWYRQAAGRGLQLLFYSVGIGQISSEVPQNLSASRPQDRQFILSSKKLLLSDSGFYLCASYPGPVDTEAFFGQGTRLTVV.